Listed below are T cell receptor beta chains from one sample, sequenced in a study of blood T cell repertoires in COVID-19. Assay used: immunoSEQ multiplex PCR; TCRdb lists only in-frame clones, some missing. This table has about 80,000 clones, around 88% appearing once. The sequenced material came from peripheral blood. The source of these receptors is a woman over 75 with acute or convalescent COVID-19. The CDR3 runs from the conserved cysteine through the conserved F or W. The D gene is left open where the match is weak. Some rows have no size entry. The others give once, few or many, or a class for an expanded clone.

clone size: once
D gene: -
J gene: TRBJ2-3
V gene: TRBV19
CDR3 protein: CASTQGLLTDTQYF
CDR3 DNA: TGTGCCAGTACCCAGGGACTCCTCACAGATACGCAGTATTTT

clone size: -
D gene: -
J gene: TRBJ1-1
V gene: TRBV15
CDR3 protein: CATTLGQVNTEAFF
CDR3 DNA: TGTGCCACTACACTGGGGCAGGTGAACACTGAAGCTTTCTTT

clone size: -
D gene: TRBD1
J gene: TRBJ2-7
V gene: TRBV14
CDR3 protein: CASSRSRGYEQYF
CDR3 DNA: TGTGCCAGCAGCCGATCCAGGGGGTACGAGCAGTACTTC

clone size: -
D gene: -
J gene: TRBJ1-4
V gene: TRBV28
CDR3 protein: CASSGRRYEKLFF
CDR3 DNA: TGTGCCAGCAGTGGACGGAGGTATGAAAAACTGTTTTTT

clone size: -
D gene: -
J gene: TRBJ2-1
V gene: TRBV12-3/TRBV12-4
CDR3 protein: CASKQDTYNEQFF
CDR3 DNA: TGTGCCAGCAAACAGGACACCTACAATGAGCAGTTCTTC

clone size: -
D gene: TRBD1
J gene: TRBJ1-1
V gene: TRBV25-1
CDR3 protein: CASRPAKGAATFF
CDR3 DNA: TGTGCCAGCAGGCCGGCCAAGGGGGCTGCGACTTTCTTT

clone size: -
D gene: -
J gene: TRBJ2-3
V gene: TRBV3-1/TRBV3-2
CDR3 protein: CASSQNLVDTQYF
CDR3 DNA: TGTGCCAGCAGCCAAAACCTAGTAGATACGCAGTATTTT

clone size: -
D gene: -
J gene: TRBJ2-1
V gene: TRBV7-7
CDR3 protein: CASSLSGNNEQFF
CDR3 DNA: TGTGCTAGCAGCTTATCAGGAAACAATGAGCAGTTCTTC

clone size: -
D gene: TRBD2
J gene: TRBJ2-1
V gene: TRBV7-8
CDR3 protein: CASITSPSGSGFSEQFF
CDR3 DNA: TGTGCCAGTATCACATCGCCTAGCGGGAGCGGGTTTAGTGAGCAGTTCTTC

clone size: -
D gene: -
J gene: TRBJ2-5
V gene: TRBV3-1/TRBV3-2
CDR3 protein: CASSQGAETQYF
CDR3 DNA: TGTGCCAGCAGCCAAGGGGCAGAGACCCAGTACTTC

clone size: -
D gene: TRBD1
J gene: TRBJ2-3
V gene: TRBV24-1
CDR3 protein: CATSGTDTDTQYF
CDR3 DNA: TGTGCCACCTCCGGGACAGATACAGATACGCAGTATTTT

clone size: -
D gene: TRBD2
J gene: TRBJ2-1
V gene: TRBV7-3
CDR3 protein: CASSFSGGPANEQFF
CDR3 DNA: TGTGCCAGCAGCTTTAGCGGGGGTCCGGCCAATGAGCAGTTCTTC

clone size: -
D gene: -
J gene: TRBJ2-1
V gene: TRBV11-3
CDR3 protein: CASSLEGPYNEQFF
CDR3 DNA: TGTGCCAGCAGCTTAGAGGGGCCCTACAATGAGCAGTTCTTC

clone size: -
D gene: -
J gene: TRBJ1-1
V gene: TRBV18
CDR3 protein: CASSPRQVGTEAFF
CDR3 DNA: TGTGCCAGCTCACCCCGACAGGTCGGGACTGAAGCTTTCTTT

clone size: -
D gene: -
J gene: TRBJ1-1
V gene: TRBV5-1
CDR3 protein: CASSLRGGGEAFF
CDR3 DNA: TGCGCCAGCAGCTTACGGGGAGGCGGTGAAGCTTTCTTT

clone size: -
D gene: -
J gene: TRBJ1-2
V gene: TRBV20-1
CDR3 protein: CSASTGLDGYTF
CDR3 DNA: TGCAGTGCTAGTACCGGTTTAGATGGCTACACCTTC

clone size: -
D gene: -
J gene: TRBJ2-5
V gene: TRBV18
CDR3 protein: CATRPRDKKTQYF
CDR3 DNA: TGTGCCACCCGACCGAGGGACAAAAAGACCCAGTACTTC

clone size: -
D gene: -
J gene: TRBJ1-4
V gene: TRBV19
CDR3 protein: CASRTRREGDEKLFF
CDR3 DNA: TGTGCCAGTAGAACCCGTCGCGAGGGGGATGAAAAACTGTTTTTT

clone size: -
D gene: TRBD1
J gene: TRBJ2-7
V gene: TRBV5-1
CDR3 protein: CASSTTGPGEQYF
CDR3 DNA: TGCGCCAGCAGCACGACAGGGCCGGGGGAGCAGTACTTC

clone size: -
D gene: -
J gene: TRBJ2-1
V gene: TRBV18
CDR3 protein: CASSPQSILDEQFF
CDR3 DNA: TGTGCCAGCTCACCACAGAGCATTCTCGATGAGCAGTTCTTC

clone size: -
D gene: -
J gene: TRBJ2-7
V gene: TRBV4-1
CDR3 protein: CASSQGNSGWYEQYF
CDR3 DNA: TGCGCCAGCAGCCAAGGCAACTCGGGATGGTACGAGCAGTACTTC

clone size: -
D gene: TRBD2
J gene: TRBJ2-2
V gene: TRBV4-1
CDR3 protein: CASSQEGLESFGELFF
CDR3 DNA: TGCGCCAGCAGCCAAGAGGGACTAGAGTCTTTCGGGGAGCTGTTTTTT

clone size: -
D gene: TRBD1
J gene: TRBJ1-3
V gene: TRBV14
CDR3 protein: CASSQEYRGGNTIYF
CDR3 DNA: TGTGCCAGCAGCCAAGAGTACAGGGGTGGAAACACCATATATTTT

clone size: -
D gene: TRBD1
J gene: TRBJ2-7
V gene: TRBV6-5
CDR3 protein: CASSYSATGWYEQYF
CDR3 DNA: TGTGCCAGCAGTTACTCAGCGACAGGGTGGTACGAGCAGTACTTC

clone size: -
D gene: TRBD1
J gene: TRBJ1-2
V gene: TRBV5-6
CDR3 protein: CASSADRGYGYTF
CDR3 DNA: TGTGCCAGCAGCGCGGACAGGGGGTATGGCTACACCTTC

clone size: -
D gene: TRBD1
J gene: TRBJ1-5
V gene: TRBV27
CDR3 protein: CASWGSGQGGFRNQPQHF
CDR3 DNA: TGTGCCAGCTGGGGGTCGGGACAGGGGGGATTTCGGAATCAGCCCCAGCATTTT

clone size: -
D gene: -
J gene: TRBJ2-3
V gene: TRBV11-2
CDR3 protein: CASSSEGLSTDTQYF
CDR3 DNA: TGTGCCAGCAGCTCCGAGGGACTCAGCACAGATACGCAGTATTTT